These 12 T cell receptor beta chains originate from one sample sequenced in a study of OX40 agonist ivuxolimab in advanced cancers. Profiling relied on immunoSEQ multiplex PCR, and the TCRdb table lists in-frame clones only, not all of them. The profile shows 77,000 or so clones, around 87% of them singletons. The sample here was CD4+ or CD8+ T cells sorted from blood, taken in a trial of the OX40 agonist ivuxolimab. These TCRs come from an adult with an advanced solid tumor such as melanoma, head and neck, liver or kidney cancer.

This chain uses TRBV5-8 with TRBJ1-4, with D unclear. V was cut by 0 bases and J by 2 bases, with 11 bases left in between. The CDR3 consists of 16 residues. Germline CDR1 is SGHTS and CDR2 is YDEGEE. The DNA for the CDR3 is TGTGCCAGCAGCTTGGGGCCGCTTGGGACTAATGAAAAACTGTTTTTT. This codes for CASSLGPLGTNEKLFF.

This clone was recorded only once. This rearrangement joins TRBV30 to TRBJ1-1; a weak D match, TRBD1 (6 bases). V was cut by 2 bases and J by 5 bases, with 15 bases left in between. Germline V CDR1 and CDR2: GTSNPN, SVGIG (reference sequence). This CDR3 is 14 amino acids long. The CDR3 DNA sequence: TGTGCCTGGAGTTTGGTACAGGGAGGTACTGAAGCTTTCTTT. As protein: CAWSLVQGGTEAFF.

The chain has TRBV19 and TRBJ1-1, with TRBD1 identical over 7 bases. This CDR3 region has 17 residues. Germline lookup yields CDR1 LNHDA and CDR2 SQIVND (reference sequence). The J segment lost 2 bases and the V segment lost 9 bases, leaving 18 bases of the junction unmatched. The CDR3 here is CASKHRQGKSGNTEAFF. In nucleotides, the CDR3 is TGTGCCAGCAAACACCGACAGGGAAAAAGTGGCAACACTGAAGCTTTCTTT.

CDR3 nucleotides: TGTGCCAGCTCTCTTATACGACAGGGGGCGAGCGCCGGGGAGCTGTTTTTT. This encodes CASSLIRQGASAGELFF. The chain couples TRBV18 to TRBJ2-2, with 10 bases identical to TRBD1. CDR3 size: 17 residues. CDR1 is KGHSH, CDR2 LQKENI, per germline. Trimming removed 6 bases from V and 6 bases from J; junction bases left unmatched: 13.

This clone was seen just once. The genes are TRBV7-3 and TRBJ1-1, with D possibly TRBD1 on 6 matching bases. Deletions cut 1 base from V and 6 bases from J, with 15 bases between. The CDR3 runs to 15 residues. The germline gives CDR1 SGHTA, CDR2 FQGTGA. CDR3 residues: CASSLMGSGDSEAFF. The CDR3 nucleotides read TGTGCCAGCAGCTTAATGGGGTCAGGGGATTCTGAAGCTTTCTTT.

The J gene is TRBJ2-1, the V gene TRBV19; maybe TRBD1 (6 bases). The CDR3 length is 15 residues. Germline CDR1 reads LNHDA; CDR2 reads SQIVND (reference sequence). V was shortened by 6 bases and J by 7 bases, with 19 bases between the two germline ends. The CDR3 sequence is CASSRGTGTRNEQFF. The CDR3, as DNA: TGTGCCAGTAGCCGAGGTACCGGGACACGGAATGAGCAGTTCTTC.

This chain links TRBV30 with TRBJ2-5; either TRBD1 or TRBD2 may supply D (5 bases each). CDR1 and CDR2 from the germline V gene are GTSNPN and SVGIG (reference sequence). The CDR3 has 16 residues. The V gene lost 2 bases and the J gene lost 5 bases, with 21 bases spanning the gap. As DNA, the CDR3 is TGTGCCTGGAGTAGGGTGAGGGGACCAGGATTCGAGACCCAGTACTTC. Translating it yields CAWSRVRGPGFETQYF.

This clone turned up a few times. CDR3 sequence reads: CASSLRAGTSTYNSPLHF. CDR3 nucleotides: TGCGCCAGCAGCTTGAGGGCAGGGACGAGTACCTATAATTCACCCCTCCACTTT. The rearrangement joins TRBV5-1 to TRBJ1-6, with D tentatively TRBD1 (5 bases). Looked up from germline, CDR1 is SGHRS and CDR2 is YFSETQ. V was shortened by 1 base and J by 2 bases, with 16 bases between the two germline ends. The length of the CDR3 is 18 residues.

This rearrangement joins TRBV9 to TRBJ1-1; no clear D. This CDR3 spans 13 amino acids. Trimming took 4 bases from V and 5 from J, leaving 12 bases between them. CDR1 is SGDLS, CDR2 YYNGEE, per germline. CDR3 DNA: TGTGCCAGCAGCACCAGTCTGGGGACTGAAGCTTTCTTT. Encoded protein: CASSTSLGTEAFF.

The V gene is TRBV7-9, the J gene TRBJ2-7; 7 bases line up with TRBD1. The germline CDR1 and CDR2 sequences are SEHNR and FQNEAQ (reference sequence). This CDR3 region has 12 residues. The trim removed 6 bases at V and 5 bases at J, leaving 4 bases unmatched. In nucleotides, the CDR3 is TGTGCCAGCAGGAGTGACAGGGACGAGCAGTACTTC. Protein product: CASRSDRDEQYF.

The V call is TRBV11-2, the J call TRBJ1-2; D possibly corresponds to TRBD1 (5 bases). V was clipped by 4 bases and J by 1 base, with 7 bases between them. The CDR3 is 13 amino acids. The germline V gene encodes CDR1 SGHAT and CDR2 FQNNGV. CDR3 sequence (DNA): TGTGCCAGCAGCTCTGACAGTAACTATGGCTACACCTTC. Residues: CASSSDSNYGYTF.

This clone is medium-sized by share. The rearrangement links TRBV15 to TRBJ1-3; TRBD1 agrees at 7 bases. Germline V gene data show CDR1 as LNHNV and CDR2 as YYDKDF (reference sequence). This CDR3 spans 16 amino acids. Germline trimming cut 3 bases from V and 8 bases from J; bases unmatched to any gene: 13. The CDR3 nucleotides read TGTGCCACCAGCAGCGGGAGGAGGGGGCCGGCGGACACCATATATTTT. This sequence encodes CATSSGRRGPADTIYF.